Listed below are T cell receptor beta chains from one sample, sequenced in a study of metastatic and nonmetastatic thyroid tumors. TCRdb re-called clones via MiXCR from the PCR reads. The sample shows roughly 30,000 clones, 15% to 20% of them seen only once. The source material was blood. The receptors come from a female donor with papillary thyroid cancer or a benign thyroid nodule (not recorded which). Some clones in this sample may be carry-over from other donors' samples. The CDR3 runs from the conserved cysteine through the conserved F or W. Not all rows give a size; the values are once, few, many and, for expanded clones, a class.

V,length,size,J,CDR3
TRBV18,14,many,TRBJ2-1,CASSPSGSFYEQFF
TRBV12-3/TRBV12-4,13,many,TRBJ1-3,CASSLGGKRTIYF
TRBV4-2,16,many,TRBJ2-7,CASSQDPSGGAYEQYF
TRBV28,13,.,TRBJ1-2,CASTPGGIYGYTF
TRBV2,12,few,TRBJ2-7,CASESGLTGSFF
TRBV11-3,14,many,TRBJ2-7,CASSLRDRPYEQYF
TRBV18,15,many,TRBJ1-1,CASSPRGIMNTEAFF
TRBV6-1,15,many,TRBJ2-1,CASSEEGGGASEQFF
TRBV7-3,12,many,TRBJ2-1,CASSLSGSEQFF
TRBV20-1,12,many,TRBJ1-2,CSARKGMGGYTF
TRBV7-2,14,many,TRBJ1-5,CASSLEGPNQPQHF
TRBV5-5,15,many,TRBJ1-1,CASSSAWDRVTEAFF
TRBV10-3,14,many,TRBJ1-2,CAIRSGVANYGYTF
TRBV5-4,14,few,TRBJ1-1,CASSAGPLNTEAFF
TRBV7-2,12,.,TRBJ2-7,CASSETGAEQYF
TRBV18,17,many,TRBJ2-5,CASSPGLAQQRKETQYF
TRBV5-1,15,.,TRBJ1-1,CASSTKVGGRTEAFF
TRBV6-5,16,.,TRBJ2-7,CASSYSGGTSSYEQYF
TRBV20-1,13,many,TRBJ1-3,CSARRDRGNTIYF
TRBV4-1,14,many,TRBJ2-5,CASTVQFGQETQYF
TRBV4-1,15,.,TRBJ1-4,CASSQVKGNNEKLFF
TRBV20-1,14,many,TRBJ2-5,CSAQTSGGGETQYF
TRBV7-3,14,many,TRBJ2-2,CASSPDRETGELFF
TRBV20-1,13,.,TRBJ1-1,CSARGTGLAEAFF
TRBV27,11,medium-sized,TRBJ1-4,CASSLHEKLFF
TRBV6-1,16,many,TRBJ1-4,CASSEGRTGSNEKLFF
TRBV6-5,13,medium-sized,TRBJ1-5,CASSYRGDQPQHF
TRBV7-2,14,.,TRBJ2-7,CASSLVGGRDEQYF
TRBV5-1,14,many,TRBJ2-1,CASSLAHGDNEQFF
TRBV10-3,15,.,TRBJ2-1,CAPAEELANYNEQFF
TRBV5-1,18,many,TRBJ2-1,CASSWLAGVPSSYNEQFF
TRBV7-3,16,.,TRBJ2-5,CASSLTSARGCETQYF
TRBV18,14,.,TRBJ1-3,CASSPNGSGNTIYF
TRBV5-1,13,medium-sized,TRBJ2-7,CASSLAGMDEQYF
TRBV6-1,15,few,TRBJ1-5,CASSSTTDPNQPQHF
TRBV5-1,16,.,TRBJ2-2,CASTNLGQGNTGDLFF
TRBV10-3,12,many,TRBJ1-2,CAISESRESDTF
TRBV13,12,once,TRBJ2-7,CASSLTAGVQYF
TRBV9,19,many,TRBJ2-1,CASSVIPLAADPSGNEQFF
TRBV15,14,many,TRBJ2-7,CATSRNRVGYEQYF
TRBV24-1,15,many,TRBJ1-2,CATSDRIQGASGYTF
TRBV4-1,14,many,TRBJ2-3,CASSQRRVADTQYF
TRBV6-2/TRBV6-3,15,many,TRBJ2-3,CASSYGQFVTDTQYF
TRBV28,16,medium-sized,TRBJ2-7,CASSYSRAGGVYEQYF
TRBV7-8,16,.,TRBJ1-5,CASSPRPDRADQPQHF
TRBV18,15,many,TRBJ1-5,CASSPARDSNQPQHF
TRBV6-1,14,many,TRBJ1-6,CASTWGRTGSTLHF
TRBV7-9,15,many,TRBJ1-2,CASSLAGQFNYGYTF
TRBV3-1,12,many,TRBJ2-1,CASSKEGGEQLF
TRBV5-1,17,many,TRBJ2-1,CASSPRPVEGPYNEQFF
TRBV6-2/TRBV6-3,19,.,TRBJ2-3,CASLRGEAGWPWGTDTQYF
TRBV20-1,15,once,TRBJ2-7,CSARDGEREVYEQYF
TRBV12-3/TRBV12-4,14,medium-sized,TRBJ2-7,CASSKRTESYEQYF
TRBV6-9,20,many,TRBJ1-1,CASSSSSGQGAVWCFAEAFF
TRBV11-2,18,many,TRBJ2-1,CASSLEFSPGSVGNEQFF
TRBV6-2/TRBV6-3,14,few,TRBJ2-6,CASSDNSGANVLTF
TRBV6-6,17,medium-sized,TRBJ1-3,CASSYSHAQVSGNTIYF
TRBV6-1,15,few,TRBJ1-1,CTSTSQGSENTEAFF
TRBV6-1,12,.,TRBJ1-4,CASSRDSGKLFF